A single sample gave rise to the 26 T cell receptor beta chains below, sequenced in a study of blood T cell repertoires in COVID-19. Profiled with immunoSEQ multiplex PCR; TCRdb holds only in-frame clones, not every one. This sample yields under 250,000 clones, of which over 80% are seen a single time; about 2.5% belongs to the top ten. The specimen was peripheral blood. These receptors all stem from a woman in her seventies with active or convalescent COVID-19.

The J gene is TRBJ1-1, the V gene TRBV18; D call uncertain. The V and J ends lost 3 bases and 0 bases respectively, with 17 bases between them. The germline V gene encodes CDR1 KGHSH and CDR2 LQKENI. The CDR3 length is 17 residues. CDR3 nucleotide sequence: TGTGCCAGCTCACCCCGGCAGGCTAAGGAACTGAACACTGAAGCTTTCTTT. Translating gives CASSPRQAKELNTEAFF.

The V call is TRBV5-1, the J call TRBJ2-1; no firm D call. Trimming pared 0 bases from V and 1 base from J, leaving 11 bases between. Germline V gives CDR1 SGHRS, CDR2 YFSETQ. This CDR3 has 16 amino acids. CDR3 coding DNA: TGCGCCAGCAGCTTGGCCTTGGCCGCATCCTACAATGAGCAGTTCTTC. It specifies CASSLALAASYNEQFF.

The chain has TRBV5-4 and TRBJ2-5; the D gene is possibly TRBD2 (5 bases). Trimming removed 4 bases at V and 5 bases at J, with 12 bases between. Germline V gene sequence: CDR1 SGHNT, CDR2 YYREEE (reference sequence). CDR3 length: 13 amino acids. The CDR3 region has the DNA TGTGCCAGCAGCGATAAGGGAGAGGAGACCCAGTACTTC. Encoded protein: CASSDKGEETQYF.

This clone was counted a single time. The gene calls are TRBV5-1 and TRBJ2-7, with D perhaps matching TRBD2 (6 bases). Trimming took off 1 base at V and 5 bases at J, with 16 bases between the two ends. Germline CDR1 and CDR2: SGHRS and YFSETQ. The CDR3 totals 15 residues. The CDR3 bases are TGCGCCAGCAGCTTGACCCTCTTAGCGGTGGACGAGCAGTACTTC. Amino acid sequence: CASSLTLLAVDEQYF.

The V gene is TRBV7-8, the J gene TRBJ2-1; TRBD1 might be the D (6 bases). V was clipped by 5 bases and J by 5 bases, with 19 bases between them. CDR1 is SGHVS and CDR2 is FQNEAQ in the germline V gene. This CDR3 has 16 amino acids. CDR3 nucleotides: TGTGCCAGCAGCGCCCACAGGGTCCCCTACAACAATGAGCAGTTCTTC. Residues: CASSAHRVPYNNEQFF.

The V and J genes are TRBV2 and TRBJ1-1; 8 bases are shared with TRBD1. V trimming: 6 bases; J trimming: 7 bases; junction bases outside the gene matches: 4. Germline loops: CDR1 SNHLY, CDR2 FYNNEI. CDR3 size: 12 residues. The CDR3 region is CASSRDRYEAFF. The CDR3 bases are TGTGCCAGCAGCCGGGACAGGTATGAAGCTTTCTTT.

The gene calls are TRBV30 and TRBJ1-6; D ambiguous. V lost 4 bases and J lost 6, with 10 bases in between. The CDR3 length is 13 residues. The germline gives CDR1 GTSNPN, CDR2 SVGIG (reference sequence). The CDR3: CAWKSIINSPLHF. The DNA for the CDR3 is TGTGCCTGGAAGTCTATCATTAATTCACCCCTCCACTTT.

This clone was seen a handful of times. CDR3 bases: TGTGCCAGCAGTCTATCCAGGGCATCCTATAATTCACCCCTCCACTTT. This codes for CASSLSRASYNSPLHF. The chain links TRBV7-2 to TRBJ1-6; maybe TRBD1 (5 bases). Trimming took off 6 bases at V and 1 base at J, with 13 bases between the two ends. The CDR3 contains 16 residues. Germline lookup yields CDR1 SGHTA and CDR2 FQGNSA.

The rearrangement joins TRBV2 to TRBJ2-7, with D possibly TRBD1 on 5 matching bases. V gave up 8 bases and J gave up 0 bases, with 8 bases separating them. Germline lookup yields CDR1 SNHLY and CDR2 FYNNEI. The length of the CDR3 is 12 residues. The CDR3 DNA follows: TGTGCCAGCGGGGCGAACTCCTACGAGCAGTACTTC. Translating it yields CASGANSYEQYF.

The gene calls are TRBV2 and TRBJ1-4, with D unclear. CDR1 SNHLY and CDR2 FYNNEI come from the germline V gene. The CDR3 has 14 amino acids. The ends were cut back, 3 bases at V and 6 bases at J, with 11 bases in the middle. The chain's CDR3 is CASSDLQRYEKLFF. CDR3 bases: TGTGCCAGCAGTGATCTACAGCGGTATGAAAAACTGTTTTTT.

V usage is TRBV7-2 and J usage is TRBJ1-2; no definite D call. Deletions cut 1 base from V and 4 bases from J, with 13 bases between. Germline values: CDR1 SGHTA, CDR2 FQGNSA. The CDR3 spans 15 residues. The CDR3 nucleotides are TGTGCCAGCAGCTTAGGACGGACTTTAAGCTATGGCTACACCTTC. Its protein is CASSLGRTLSYGYTF.

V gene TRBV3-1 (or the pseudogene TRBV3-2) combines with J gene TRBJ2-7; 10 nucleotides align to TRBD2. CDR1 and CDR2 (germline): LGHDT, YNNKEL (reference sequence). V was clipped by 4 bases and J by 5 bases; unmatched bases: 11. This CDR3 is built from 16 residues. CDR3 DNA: TGTGCCAGCAGCCCCCGGAGGAGAGCGGGAGGGGACGAGCAGTACTTC. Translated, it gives CASSPRRRAGGDEQYF.

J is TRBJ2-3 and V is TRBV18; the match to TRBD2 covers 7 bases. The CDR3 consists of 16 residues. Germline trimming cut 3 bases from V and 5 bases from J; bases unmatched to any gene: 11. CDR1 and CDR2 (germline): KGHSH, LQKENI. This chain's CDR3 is CASSPLGSGIGDTQYF. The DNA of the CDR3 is TGTGCCAGCTCACCCTTGGGGAGCGGGATCGGAGATACGCAGTATTTT.

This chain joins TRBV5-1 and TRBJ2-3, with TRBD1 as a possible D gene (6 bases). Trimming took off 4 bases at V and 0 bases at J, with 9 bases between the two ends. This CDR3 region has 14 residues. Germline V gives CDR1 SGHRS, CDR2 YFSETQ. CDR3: CASSRGQSTDTQYF. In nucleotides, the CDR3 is TGCGCCAGCAGCCGAGGACAGAGCACAGATACGCAGTATTTT. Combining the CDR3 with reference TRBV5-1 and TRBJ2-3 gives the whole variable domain KAGVTQTPRYLIKTRGQQVTLSCSPISGHRSVSWYQQTPGQGLQFLFEYFSETQRNKGNFPGRFSGRQFSNSRSEMNVSTLELGDSALYLCASSRGQSTDTQYFGPGTRLTVL.

CDR3 residues: CASSQADSNYGYTF. The CDR3 nucleotides read TGTGCCAGCAGCCAGGCTGACTCTAACTATGGCTACACCTTC. This chain uses TRBV3-1 (or the pseudogene TRBV3-2) with TRBJ1-2, with D unclear. The germline V and J ends were trimmed by 3 bases and 0 bases, with 8 bases remaining between them. The CDR3 length is 14 residues. The V gene's germline CDR1 is LGHDT and CDR2 YNNKEL (reference sequence).

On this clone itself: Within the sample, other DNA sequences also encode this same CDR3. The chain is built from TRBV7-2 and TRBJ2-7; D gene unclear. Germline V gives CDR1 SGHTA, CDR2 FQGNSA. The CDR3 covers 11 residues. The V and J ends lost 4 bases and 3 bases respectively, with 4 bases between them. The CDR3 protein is CASSSYYEQYF. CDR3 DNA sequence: TGTGCCAGCAGCTCGTACTACGAGCAGTACTTC.

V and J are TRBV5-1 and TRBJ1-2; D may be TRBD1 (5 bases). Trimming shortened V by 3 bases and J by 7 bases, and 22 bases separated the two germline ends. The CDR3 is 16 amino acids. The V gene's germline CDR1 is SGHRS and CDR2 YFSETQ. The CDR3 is CASSSHQGNSPAGYTF. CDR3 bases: TGCGCCAGCAGCTCCCATCAGGGAAATAGTCCCGCTGGCTACACCTTC. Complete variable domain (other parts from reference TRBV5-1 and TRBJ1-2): KAGVTQTPRYLIKTRGQQVTLSCSPISGHRSVSWYQQTPGQGLQFLFEYFSETQRNKGNFPGRFSGRQFSNSRSEMNVSTLELGDSALYLCASSSHQGNSPAGYTFGSGTRLTVV.

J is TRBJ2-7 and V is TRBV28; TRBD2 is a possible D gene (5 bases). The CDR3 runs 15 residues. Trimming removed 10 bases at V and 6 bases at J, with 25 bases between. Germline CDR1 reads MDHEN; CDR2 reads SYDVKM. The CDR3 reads CAISKPGRGKTEQYF. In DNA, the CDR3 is TGTGCCATCTCCAAGCCGGGCCGAGGGAAGACCGAGCAGTACTTC.

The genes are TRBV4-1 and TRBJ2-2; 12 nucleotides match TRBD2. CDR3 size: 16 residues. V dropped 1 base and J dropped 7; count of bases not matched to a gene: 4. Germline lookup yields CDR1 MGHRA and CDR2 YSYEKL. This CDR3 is CASSQAPTSGGGELFF. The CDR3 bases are TGCGCCAGCAGCCAAGCCCCGACTAGCGGGGGCGGGGAGCTGTTTTTT.

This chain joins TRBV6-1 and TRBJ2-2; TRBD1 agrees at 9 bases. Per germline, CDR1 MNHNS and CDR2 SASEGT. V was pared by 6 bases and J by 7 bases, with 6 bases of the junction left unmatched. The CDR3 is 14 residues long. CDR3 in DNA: TGTGCCAGCAGACTGACAGGGGGTCACGGGGAGCTGTTTTTT. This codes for CASRLTGGHGELFF.

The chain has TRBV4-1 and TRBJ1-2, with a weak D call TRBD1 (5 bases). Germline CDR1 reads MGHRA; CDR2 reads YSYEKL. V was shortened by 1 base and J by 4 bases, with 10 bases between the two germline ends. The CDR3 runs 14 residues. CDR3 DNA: TGCGCCAGCAGCCAAGTTGGGACTTTCTATGGCTACACCTTC. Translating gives CASSQVGTFYGYTF.

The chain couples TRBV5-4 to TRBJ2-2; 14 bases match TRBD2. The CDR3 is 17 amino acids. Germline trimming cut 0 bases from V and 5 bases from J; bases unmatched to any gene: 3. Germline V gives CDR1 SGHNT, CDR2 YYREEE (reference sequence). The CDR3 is CASSLGGLAGVTGELFF. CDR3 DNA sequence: TGTGCCAGCAGCTTGGGGGGACTAGCGGGAGTAACCGGGGAGCTGTTTTTT.

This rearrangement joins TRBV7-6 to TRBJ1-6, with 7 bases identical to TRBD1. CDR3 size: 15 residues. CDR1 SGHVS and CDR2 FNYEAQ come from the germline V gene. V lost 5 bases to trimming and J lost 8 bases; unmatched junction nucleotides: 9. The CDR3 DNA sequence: TGTGCCAGCAGCACCCGGGACAGTCACTATTCACCCCTCCACTTT. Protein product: CASSTRDSHYSPLHF.

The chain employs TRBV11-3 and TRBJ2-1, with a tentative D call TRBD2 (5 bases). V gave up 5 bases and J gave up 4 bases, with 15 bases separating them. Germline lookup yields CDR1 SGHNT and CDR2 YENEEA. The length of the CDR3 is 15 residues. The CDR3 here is CASSLNSVGYNEQFF. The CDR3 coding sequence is TGTGCCAGCAGCCTAAATAGCGTCGGTTACAATGAGCAGTTCTTC.

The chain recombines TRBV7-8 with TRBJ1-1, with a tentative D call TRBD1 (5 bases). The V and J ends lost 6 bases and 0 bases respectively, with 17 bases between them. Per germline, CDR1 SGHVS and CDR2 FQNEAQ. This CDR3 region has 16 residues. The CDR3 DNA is TGTGCCAGCAGTCCTGGGGCAGGGTTGATGAACACTGAAGCTTTCTTT. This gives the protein CASSPGAGLMNTEAFF.

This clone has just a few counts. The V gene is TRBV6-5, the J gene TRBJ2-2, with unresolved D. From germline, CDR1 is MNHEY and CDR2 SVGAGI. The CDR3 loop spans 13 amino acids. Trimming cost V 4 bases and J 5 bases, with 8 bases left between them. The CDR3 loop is CASSSTLTGELFF. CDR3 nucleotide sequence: TGTGCCAGCAGTTCTACCTTGACCGGGGAGCTGTTTTTT.